The entry that follows covers one TCR beta chain sequence. Authors' data handling: Researchers report that nucleated cell counts were estimated from reference gene primer amplification. The repertoire was sequenced with immunoSEQ multiplex PCR; TCRdb's copy has only in-frame clones and lacks some. Clone size and the V and J calls come from that table; the DNA yielded D and trimming. The data hold more than 95,000 clones, with 75% to 90% observed a single time. This record belongs to a study of blood T cell repertoires in COVID-19. Overall study context: The United States, Italy and Spain were the sources of the acute and convalescent COVID-19 samples. In each case, the material was cDNA or gDNA derived from T cells, B-cell-depleted T cells, or PBMCs.

Looked up from germline, CDR1 is SQVTM and CDR2 is ANQGSEA. The length of the CDR3 is 16 residues. V was pared by 5 bases and J by 0 bases, with 3 bases of the junction left unmatched. The source of this sequence is a man aged 25-40 years with acute or convalescent COVID-19. The rearrangement links TRBV29-1 to TRBJ2-1; 14 nucleotides line up with TRBD2. Sample: peripheral blood. The CDR3 sequence is CSVTGLAGGSYNEQFF. As DNA, the CDR3 is TGCAGCGTTACTGGACTAGCGGGAGGCTCCTACAATGAGCAGTTCTTC.